The 10 T cell receptor beta chains given below trace back to one sample, sequenced in a study of blood T cell repertoires in COVID-19. Clones were sequenced by immunoSEQ multiplex PCR, and TCRdb holds only the in-frame ones, with some missing. The sample has around 300,000 clones, 75% to 90% seen once; the top ten hold approximately 9.9%. Sequences were obtained from peripheral blood. These receptors were taken from a woman in her seventies with acute or convalescent COVID-19.

This clone came up once. CDR3 bases: TGTGCCAGCCTTTTTTGGACAAGTCACGAGCAGTACTTC. As protein: CASLFWTSHEQYF. The genes are TRBV5-4 and TRBJ2-7; perhaps TRBD1 as D (5 bases). V lost 7 bases to trimming and J lost 5 bases, with 16 bases between them. The germline gives CDR1 SGHNT, CDR2 YYREEE (reference sequence). CDR3 length: 13 residues.

This clone appeared a few times. The V call is TRBV5-1, the J call TRBJ2-5, with D possibly TRBD1 on 6 matching bases. V was clipped by 1 base and J by 5 bases, with 18 bases between them. Germline values: CDR1 SGHRS, CDR2 YFSETQ. There are 16 residues in the CDR3. CDR3 DNA: TGCGCCAGCAGCTTGTCCGGACAGACCCTATGGGAGACCCAGTACTTC. The encoded protein is CASSLSGQTLWETQYF.

The chain joins TRBV7-3 to TRBJ1-6; no reliable D call. The CDR3 is made up of 14 amino acids. Germline CDR1 SGHTA, CDR2 FQGTGA. Deletions cut 2 bases from V and 10 bases from J, with 12 bases between. The CDR3 is CASSLGGRRSPLHF. The DNA of the CDR3 is TGTGCCAGCAGCTTAGGAGGGCGACGGTCACCCCTCCACTTT.

The table lists this clone with a count of one. The chain links TRBV7-9 to TRBJ1-4; 9 bases align to TRBD1. Germline V lookup: CDR1 SEHNR, CDR2 FQNEAQ (reference sequence). J gave up 8 bases and V 5 bases, and 6 bases lay outside the gene matches. This CDR3 is built from 14 residues. The CDR3 coding sequence is TGTGCCAGCAGCCTGGGACAGGGAAGAGAAAAACTGTTTTTT. Translation: CASSLGQGREKLFF.

Here the CDR3 reads CASTSTRDSYGYTF. CDR3 nucleotide sequence: TGTGCCAGCACCTCCACCCGGGACAGCTATGGCTACACCTTC. The chain is built from TRBV6-6 and TRBJ1-2; TRBD1 matches 7 bases. The CDR3 is 14 residues long. Germline V gives CDR1 MNHNY, CDR2 SVGAGI (reference sequence). Unmatched junction bases numbered 9, after V lost 7 bases and J lost 4 bases.

The J gene is TRBJ1-6, the V gene TRBV4-2; a possible D gene is TRBD1 (5 bases). The germline V and J ends were trimmed by 1 base and 8 bases, with 12 bases remaining between them. Germline loops: CDR1 LGHNA, CDR2 YNFKEQ. The CDR3 is made up of 15 amino acids. CDR3 region: CASSQVRGGDSPLHF. DNA of the CDR3: TGTGCCAGCAGCCAAGTGCGGGGAGGGGATTCACCCCTCCACTTT.

This clone appeared a single time. The V and J genes are TRBV9 and TRBJ2-1, with 7 bases matching TRBD1. Unmatched junction bases numbered 12, after V lost 5 bases and J lost 7 bases. CDR1 and CDR2 from the germline V gene are SGDLS and YYNGEE. The CDR3 spans 15 residues. The CDR3 loop reads CASSGTVRPLNEQFF. DNA for the CDR3: TGTGCCAGCAGTGGGACAGTTAGACCCCTAAATGAGCAGTTCTTC. Together with reference TRBV9 and TRBJ2-1, the CDR3 gives the full variable domain: DSGVTQTPKHLITATGQRVTLRCSPRSGDLSVYWYQQSLDQGLQFLIQYYNGEERAKGNILERFSAQQFPDLHSELNLSSLELGDSALYFCASSGTVRPLNEQFFGPGTRLTVL.

The chain uses TRBV5-1 and TRBJ2-7; a weak D match, TRBD2 (5 bases). The V and J ends lost 0 bases and 8 bases respectively, with 12 bases between them. CDR1 and CDR2 (germline): SGHRS, YFSETQ. CDR3 length: 13 amino acids. CDR3 amino acids: CASSLAAGVKQYF. CDR3 DNA: TGCGCCAGCAGCTTGGCCGCGGGCGTCAAGCAGTACTTC.

This rearrangement joins TRBV29-1 to TRBJ1-3; possible D gene TRBD1, 5 bases. The V gene's germline CDR1 is SQVTM and CDR2 ANQGSEA. V shed 4 bases and J shed 6 bases, with 13 bases lying between them. CDR3 length equals 13 residues. The CDR3 loop is CSVGDRAPNTIYF. The CDR3 DNA follows: TGCAGCGTTGGCGACAGAGCCCCAAACACCATATATTTT. Together with reference TRBV29-1 and TRBJ1-3, the CDR3 gives the full variable domain: SAVISQKPSRDICQRGTSLTIQCQVDSQVTMMFWYRQQPGQSLTLIATANQGSEATYESGFVIDKFPISRPNLTFSTLTVSNMSPEDSSIYLCSVGDRAPNTIYFGEGSWLTVV.

This sequence joins TRBV3-1 (or the pseudogene TRBV3-2) and TRBJ2-1; 9 bases align to TRBD2. The CDR3 loop spans 15 amino acids. Trimming took 3 bases from V and 8 from J; bases not matched to a gene: 8. The germline CDR1 and CDR2 sequences are LGHDT and YNNKEL (reference sequence). The CDR3 region is CASSQGGGGAYEQFF. The DNA for the CDR3 is TGTGCCAGCAGCCAGGGTGGCGGGGGGGCGTATGAGCAGTTCTTC.